These 13 T cell receptor beta chains were all obtained from the same sample, sequenced in a study of blood T cells in healthy people across ages. A J-beta primer mix and a sample-barcoded 5' primer were used in a second PCR of roughly 7 to 12 cycles. TCRdb used MiXCR to reprocess the 5' RACE reads, holding one entry per CDR3 protein. This sample has over a million distinct CDR3 sequences; about 40% occur once, and the top ten carry 7.9%. The source material was blood. Receptors originate from a woman aged 18-30 years in good health.

This clonotype was observed a few times. This chain links TRBV9 with TRBJ2-7, with 9 bases lining up with TRBD2. CDR1 is SGDLS, CDR2 YYNGEE, per germline. This CDR3 is 16 amino acids long. Trimming cost V 0 bases and J 2 bases; bases outside gene matches: 6. The chain's CDR3 is CASSVGASGAAYEQYF. DNA of the CDR3: TGTGCCAGCAGCGTAGGGGCTAGCGGGGCTGCCTACGAGCAGTACTTC.

The chain links TRBV6-5 to TRBJ2-5, with D hard to call. The closer fit of TRBJ2-7 to the DNA end suggests the J call may be wrong. The CDR3 totals 16 residues. Germline V gene lookup returns CDR1 MNHEY and CDR2 SVGAGI. The CDR3 loop is CASSTHREDGSYEQYF. The DNA for the CDR3 is TGTGCCAGCAGTACCCATCGAGAGGACGGGTCCTACGAGCAGTACTTC.

This chain uses TRBV7-2 with TRBJ2-1; 13 bases are shared with TRBD2. V gave up 1 base and J gave up 6 bases; unmatched junction bases: 3. This CDR3 has 16 amino acids. The V gene's germline CDR1 is SGHTA and CDR2 FQGNSA. CDR3 in DNA: TGTGCCAGCAGCTTAGGGGGGACTAGCGGGACCAATGAGCAGTTCTTC. Protein sequence: CASSLGGTSGTNEQFF.

The V call is TRBV6-1, the J call TRBJ2-4, with 15 bases that match TRBD2. CDR1 is MNHNS, CDR2 SASEGT, per germline. The CDR3 is made up of 16 amino acids. J was trimmed by 7 bases and V by 6 bases; bases with no gene match: 7. The CDR3 reads CASRLGLAGGGNIQYF. The CDR3 DNA follows: TGTGCCAGCAGATTAGGACTAGCGGGAGGGGGGAACATTCAGTACTTC.

The chain carries TRBV5-1 and TRBJ2-7; the D gene is possibly TRBD2 (6 bases). The V end was cut by 4 bases, the J end by 3 bases, with 14 bases between. The V gene's germline CDR1 is SGHRS and CDR2 YFSETQ. The CDR3 spans 14 residues. CDR3 sequence: CASSKGLQFYEQYF. CDR3 coding DNA: TGCGCCAGCAGCAAGGGACTGCAGTTCTACGAGCAGTACTTC.

In its sample, this clonotype was seen a few times. The gene calls are TRBV5-5 and TRBJ1-6, with TRBD1 as a possible D gene (5 bases). CDR1 and CDR2 from the germline V gene are SGHKS and YYEKEE (reference sequence). The V end lost 7 bases, the J end lost 7 bases, and 18 bases lay between the germline ends. This CDR3 has 15 amino acids. The CDR3 here is CASYRGVAGNSPLHF. DNA of the CDR3: TGTGCCAGCTACCGGGGCGTCGCGGGCAATTCACCCCTCCACTTT.

The rearrangement links TRBV6-2 or TRBV6-3 to TRBJ2-7; D is ambiguous. This CDR3 has 15 residues. The V gene's germline CDR1 is MNHEY and CDR2 SVGEGT. Trimming stripped 0 bases from V and 0 bases from J, with 9 bases between. DNA for the CDR3: TGTGCCAGCAGTTACTCAGCCGCAAGCTCCTACGAGCAGTACTTC. Translated: CASSYSAASSYEQYF.

A few counts support this clonotype. The rearrangement uses TRBV5-1 and TRBJ2-2; maybe TRBD1 (5 bases). The CDR3 is 15 residues long. Trimming pared 2 bases from V and 1 base from J, leaving 9 bases between. Germline-derived CDR1 and CDR2 are SGHRS and YFSETQ. CDR3 residues: CASSLQDKNTGELFF. For the CDR3, the DNA is TGCGCCAGCAGCTTACAGGACAAGAACACCGGGGAGCTGTTTTTT.

This chain's CDR3 is CASSGERGSKANEQFF. The CDR3 nucleotides are TGCGCCAGCAGTGGGGAAAGGGGGAGCAAGGCCAATGAGCAGTTCTTC. This chain connects TRBV10-2 to TRBJ2-1; maybe TRBD1 (6 bases). The CDR3 length is 16 residues. V was trimmed by 4 bases and J by 6 bases, leaving 19 bases between them. Germline V gene lookup returns CDR1 WSHSY and CDR2 SAAADI.

This clonotype was observed a handful of times. J is TRBJ2-1 and V is TRBV5-1; D might be TRBD1 or TRBD2, each matching 5 bases. The CDR3 is 16 residues long. V dropped 5 bases and J dropped 1 base, with 16 bases sitting between them. The germline gives CDR1 SGHRS, CDR2 YFSETQ. The CDR3 nucleotides are TGCGCCAGCAGTTCTCTCGGGACGCAGTCCTACAATGAGCAGTTCTTC. It codes for CASSSLGTQSYNEQFF.

This clonotype was counted between two and nine times. CDR3 sequence: CASSPPGQRNSPLHF. Here the CDR3 DNA reads TGTGCCAGCAGCCCCCCCGGACAGCGGAATTCACCCCTCCACTTT. This chain links TRBV7-9 with TRBJ1-6; a possible D gene is TRBD1 (6 bases). This CDR3 is built from 15 residues. Looked up from germline, CDR1 is SEHNR and CDR2 is FQNEAQ (reference sequence). The V and J ends lost 5 bases and 7 bases respectively, with 15 bases between them.

This chain links TRBV7-3 with TRBJ1-6, with no clear D. This CDR3 has 14 residues. CDR1 is SGHTA, CDR2 FQGTGA, per germline. The germline V and J ends were trimmed by 7 bases and 7 bases, with 14 bases remaining between them. The CDR3 sequence: CASIPGLVNSPLHF. The CDR3 DNA sequence: TGTGCCAGCATCCCGGGTCTGGTAAATTCACCCCTCCACTTT.

V gene TRBV7-3 combines with J gene TRBJ2-3; D is uncertain. The CDR3 is made up of 14 amino acids. V was pared by 3 bases and J by 0 bases, with 7 bases between. Germline V CDR1 and CDR2: SGHTA, FQGTGA. The CDR3 reads CASSLSRSTDTQYF. CDR3 coding DNA: TGTGCCAGCAGCTTGAGCAGAAGCACAGATACGCAGTATTTT.